These T cell receptor beta chains were read from a single sample in a study of control samples from healthy donors and cancer patients. Measured with immunoSEQ multiplex PCR; TCRdb has only the in-frame clones, and not every one. The data contain roughly 200,000 clones, roughly 94% of them seen just once; the ten biggest clones take up about 1.6%. The source material was blood. These receptors originate from a man aged 50 to 60 in good health. Both conserved end residues are part of each CDR3. Each record gives: D gene, V gene, J gene, CDR3 protein, CDR3 DNA. The D gene is left open where the match is weak.

.,TRBV7-2,TRBJ1-2,CASSFVTSGGSSGGYTF,TGTGCCAGCAGCTTCGTTACCTCTGGGGGTTCATCTGGTGGCTACACCTTC
.,TRBV5-4,TRBJ2-2,CASSLDQGVTLFF,TGTGCCAGCAGCTTGGATCAGGGCGTGACGCTGTTTTTT
TRBD1,TRBV4-1,TRBJ1-4,CASSQRLGQGAEKLFF,TGCGCCAGCAGCCAACGGTTAGGACAGGGGGCTGAAAAACTGTTTTTT
TRBD1,TRBV4-1,TRBJ2-6,CASSQDLALAGGSYTGANVLTF,TGCGCCAGCAGCCAAGATCTTGCCCTGGCAGGGGGCTCCTATACTGGGGCCAACGTCCTGACTTTC
.,TRBV7-2,TRBJ1-1,CASSLAGAMNTEAFF,TGTGCCAGCAGCTTAGCTGGGGCTATGAACACTGAAGCTTTCTTT
TRBD1,TRBV7-3,TRBJ1-1,CASSSQGDTEAFF,TGTGCCAGCAGCTCACAGGGGGACACTGAAGCTTTCTTT
.,TRBV6-5,TRBJ2-2,CASTTGGRLTGELFF,TGTGCCAGCACCACGGGGGGCCGACTCACCGGGGAGCTGTTTTTT
.,TRBV2,TRBJ1-2,CASSEGRRPGYGYTF,TGTGCCAGCAGTGAGGGGCGCCGTCCGGGCTATGGCTACACCTTC
.,TRBV7-9,TRBJ1-3,CASSLDTGWGNTIYF,TGTGCCAGCAGCTTGGATACAGGGTGGGGAAACACCATATATTTT
TRBD2,TRBV2,TRBJ2-1,CASSEKLAGVGSYNEQFF,TGTGCCAGCAGCGAAAAACTAGCGGGGGTCGGATCCTACAATGAGCAGTTCTTC
.,TRBV18,TRBJ1-5,CASSPRGDQPQHF,TGTGCCAGCTCACCCCGGGGAGATCAGCCCCAGCATTTT
.,TRBV15,TRBJ2-2,CATSRDVGNTGELFF,TGTGCCACCAGCAGAGATGTGGGGAACACCGGGGAGCTGTTTTTT
.,TRBV5-1,TRBJ2-2,CASSLAQDTGELFF,TGCGCCAGCAGCTTGGCGCAGGACACCGGGGAGCTGTTTTTT
.,TRBV13,TRBJ1-6,CASSFSPSEGREPLHF,TGTGCCAGCAGCTTCTCGCCTTCAGAGGGCCGAGAACCCCTCCACTTT
TRBD1,TRBV18,TRBJ1-4,CASSPGQNEKLFF,TGTGCCAGCTCCCCGGGACAGAATGAAAAACTGTTTTTT
.,TRBV18,TRBJ1-1,CASSLYRTLETEAFF,TGTGCCAGCTCACTTTACCGGACCCTAGAGACTGAAGCTTTCTTT
.,TRBV19,TRBJ1-2,CASTRAPFLGGYTF,TGTGCCAGTACTCGCGCGCCGTTCTTGGGTGGCTACACCTTC
.,TRBV6-5,TRBJ1-1,CASSYSPLMNTEAFF,TGTGCCAGCAGTTACTCGCCGCTTATGAACACTGAAGCTTTCTTT
.,TRBV5-1,TRBJ2-5,CASSLGTVPQETQYF,TGCGCCAGCAGCTTGGGAACCGTCCCCCAAGAGACCCAGTACTTC
.,TRBV6-1,TRBJ2-6,CASSEVRAANVLTF,TGTGCCAGCAGTGAAGTCAGGGCGGCCAACGTCCTGACTTTC
TRBD2,TRBV5-4,TRBJ2-3,CASSSLAGGQSDTQYF,TGTGCCAGCAGCTCACTAGCGGGGGGGCAGTCAGATACGCAGTATTTT
.,TRBV7-2,TRBJ1-1,CASSLEVDTEAFF,TGTGCCAGCAGCTTAGAGGTTGACACTGAAGCTTTCTTT
TRBD1,TRBV4-1,TRBJ1-4,CASSLTGGEKLFF,TGCGCCAGCAGCCTGACAGGGGGGGAAAAACTGTTTTTT
.,TRBV15,TRBJ1-5,CATSRDRGAGNQPQHF,TGTGCCACCAGCAGAGATAGGGGGGCGGGCAATCAGCCCCAGCATTTT
TRBD1,TRBV7-9,TRBJ1-1,CASSRFRDRDTEAFF,TGTGCCAGCAGCAGGTTCCGGGACAGGGACACTGAAGCTTTCTTT